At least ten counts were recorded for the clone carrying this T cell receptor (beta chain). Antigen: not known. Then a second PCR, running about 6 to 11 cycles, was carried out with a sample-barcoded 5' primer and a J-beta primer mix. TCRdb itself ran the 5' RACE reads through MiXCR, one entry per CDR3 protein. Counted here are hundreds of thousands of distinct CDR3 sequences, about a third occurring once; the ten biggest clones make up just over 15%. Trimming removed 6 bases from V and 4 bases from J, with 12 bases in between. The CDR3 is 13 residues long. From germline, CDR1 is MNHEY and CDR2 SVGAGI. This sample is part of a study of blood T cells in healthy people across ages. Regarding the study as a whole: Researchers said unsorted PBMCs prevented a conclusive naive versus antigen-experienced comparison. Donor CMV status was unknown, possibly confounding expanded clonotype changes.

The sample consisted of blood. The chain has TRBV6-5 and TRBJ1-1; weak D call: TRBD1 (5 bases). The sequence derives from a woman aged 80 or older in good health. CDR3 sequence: CASRIMGRTEAFF. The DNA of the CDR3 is TGTGCCAGCAGGATTATGGGGCGCACTGAAGCTTTCTTT.